Below, 19 T cell receptor beta chains from the same sample are listed, as sequenced in a study of blood T cell repertoires in COVID-19. The table came from immunoSEQ multiplex PCR; TCRdb's copy has only in-frame clones and leaves some out. The sample lists around 52,000 clones, around 83% occurring once. Sequenced sample: peripheral blood. The receptors come from a human donor in a cohort sampled during active COVID-19.

This chain uses TRBV19 with TRBJ2-1, with D unclear. Trimming left V 5 bases short and J 5 bases short, with 4 bases between. The CDR3 has 11 amino acids. From germline, CDR1 is LNHDA and CDR2 SQIVND (reference sequence). The CDR3 nucleotides are TGTGCCAGTAGTGAGCACAATGAGCAGTTCTTC. Its translation is CASSEHNEQFF.

This rearrangement joins TRBV18 to TRBJ2-3, with no clear D. CDR3 length: 14 amino acids. The V gene lost 6 bases and the J gene lost 4 bases, with 14 bases spanning the gap. From germline, CDR1 is KGHSH and CDR2 LQKENI. DNA of the CDR3: TGTGCCAGCTCCCCTCTCTCGGTGGCAGATACGCAGTATTTT. Its translation is CASSPLSVADTQYF.

This clone came up once. V is TRBV4-1 and J is TRBJ2-1; 8 nucleotides agree with TRBD2. CDR3 size: 16 residues. Germline CDR1 is MGHRA and CDR2 is YSYEKL. The junction had 7 bases not matched to a gene; V was cut back by 1 base and J by 5 bases. The CDR3 DNA follows: TGCGCCAGCAGCCAAGCTTTGATAGCGGGGAACAATGAGCAGTTCTTC. Protein sequence: CASSQALIAGNNEQFF.

This rearrangement joins TRBV6-6 to TRBJ2-1, with D possibly TRBD2 on 6 matching bases. This CDR3 has 18 residues. V lost 5 bases and J lost 0, with 20 bases in between. The germline CDR1 and CDR2 sequences are MNHNY and SVGAGI (reference sequence). CDR3 in amino acids: CASSPPWEISGSYNEQFF. The CDR3 nucleotides read TGTGCCAGCAGTCCCCCGTGGGAGATTAGCGGCTCCTACAATGAGCAGTTCTTC.

This clone occurred a few times. The chain links TRBV7-8 to TRBJ2-7; 7 bases line up with TRBD2. Germline CDR1 and CDR2: SGHVS and FQNEAQ. V lost 4 bases, J lost 4 bases, and 10 bases stayed unmatched. The CDR3 runs 15 residues. In DNA form, the CDR3 reads TGTGCCAGCAGCTCCCGGGACGGGGGGAAATACGAGCAGTACTTC. Translated: CASSSRDGGKYEQYF.

A single count supports this clone. The J gene is TRBJ2-7, the V gene TRBV2; 7 bases line up with TRBD1. Germline V CDR1 and CDR2: SNHLY, FYNNEI. The V segment lost 8 bases and the J segment 3 bases; nucleotides outside the gene matches: 7. The CDR3 sequence is 13 residues long. CDR3 DNA: TGTGCCAGCCGACAGGGTGAAAGCTACGAGCAGTACTTC. It codes for CASRQGESYEQYF.

The chain is built from TRBV24-1 and TRBJ2-4; the D gene is possibly TRBD1 (6 bases). Trimming took 4 bases from V and 0 from J, leaving 18 bases between them. The germline V gene encodes CDR1 KGHDR and CDR2 SFDVKD. The CDR3 runs 18 residues. The CDR3 region is CATSDNTGKGLAKNIQYF. The CDR3 region has the DNA TGTGCCACCAGTGACAACACAGGGAAAGGATTAGCCAAAAACATTCAGTACTTC.

This chain links TRBV23-1 with TRBJ2-7; D is perhaps TRBD1 (5 bases). TRBV23-1 is noted as an ORF with a role that remains uncertain. CDR3 length: 13 residues. Deletions cut 1 base from V and 4 bases from J, with 8 bases between. Written as DNA, the CDR3 is TGCGCCAGCAGTCAATATAGGGGTTACGAGCAGTACTTC. Translation gives CASSQYRGYEQYF.

The chain links TRBV21-1 to TRBJ1-5. TRBV21-1 is a documented pseudogene. This CDR3 contains 15 residues. The CDR3 bases are TGTGCCAGCAGCAAAGCGATGAGGTTAGCTCAGCCCCAGCATTTT. Its translation is CASSKAMRLAQPQHF.

This clone occurred a few times. The V call is TRBV5-6, the J call TRBJ1-6; TRBD1 matches 7 bases. With V trimmed by 4 bases and J by 10 bases, 11 bases remained unmatched. The length of the CDR3 is 15 residues. Per germline, CDR1 SGHDT and CDR2 YYEEEE. The CDR3 region is CASSRIATGNSPLHF. The CDR3 bases are TGTGCCAGCAGCCGCATCGCGACAGGGAACTCACCCCTCCACTTT.

This rearrangement joins TRBV5-6 to TRBJ2-3; 7 bases line up with TRBD2. This CDR3 is built from 14 residues. The ends lost 4 bases at V and 10 bases at J; junction bases unmatched: 12. Germline CDR1 and CDR2: SGHDT and YYEEEE. The CDR3 DNA follows: TGTGCCAGCAGCGAAGCGTGGACTAGAGTTCCGCAGTATTTT. This translates into CASSEAWTRVPQYF.

The chain combines TRBV5-1 with TRBJ1-2; unclear D gene. Germline V gene sequence: CDR1 SGHRS, CDR2 YFSETQ. With 1 base removed from V and 8 bases from J, the gap between germline ends came to 15 bases. The CDR3 sequence is 14 residues long. The chain's CDR3 is CASSLYRETGGYTF. For the CDR3, the DNA is TGCGCCAGCAGCTTGTACCGGGAGACGGGGGGCTACACCTTC.

This clone came up once. This chain uses TRBV5-6 with TRBJ1-2; possibly TRBD1 for D (5 bases). Per germline, CDR1 SGHDT and CDR2 YYEEEE. There are 16 residues in the CDR3. Trimming stripped 4 bases from V and 7 bases from J, with 23 bases between. The CDR3 spells CASSPRDGFRGLGYTF. CDR3 in DNA: TGTGCCAGCAGCCCCCGCGACGGGTTTAGGGGCCTTGGCTACACCTTC.

The rearrangement uses TRBV21-1 and TRBJ2-2; TRBD2 was called by the table and not checked on the DNA. TRBV21-1 is termed a pseudogene. This CDR3 is 19 amino acids long. CDR3 in DNA: TGTGCCAGCAGCAAAGCCGGGGAACTAGCGGGGGCCCGGAGGCGGGGAGCTGTTTTT. This encodes CASSKAGELAGARRRGAVF.

This clone was observed a single time. The V and J genes are TRBV6-5 and TRBJ2-1, with 8 bases identical to TRBD1. CDR1 and CDR2 from the germline V gene are MNHEY and SVGAGI. The CDR3 extends over 13 amino acids. Germline trimming cut 6 bases from V and 7 bases from J; bases unmatched to any gene: 5. The CDR3 loop reads CASRHGQGNEQFF. The CDR3, as DNA: TGTGCCAGCAGGCACGGACAGGGTAATGAGCAGTTCTTC.

This clone showed up just a few times. The J gene is TRBJ1-6, the V gene TRBV3-1 (or the pseudogene TRBV3-2); no clear D. The CDR3 is made up of 13 amino acids. Per the germline V gene, CDR1 is LGHDT and CDR2 is YNNKEL (reference sequence). With 0 bases removed from V and 10 bases from J, the gap between germline ends came to 7 bases. The CDR3 sequence is CASSQDLGSPLHF. The DNA of the CDR3 is TGTGCCAGCAGCCAAGATCTAGGATCACCCCTCCACTTT.

The CDR3 sequence is CASSGTGQYF. CDR3 nucleotide sequence: TGTGCCAGCAGCGGCACGGGGCAGTACTTC. This chain joins TRBV2 and TRBJ2-7; D remains ambiguous. There are 10 residues in the CDR3. Germline V gene sequence: CDR1 SNHLY, CDR2 FYNNEI. Trimming shortened V by 6 bases and J by 9 bases, and 9 bases separated the two germline ends.

In nucleotides, the CDR3 is TGTGCCAGCAGCCGAAGATCCGGGACAGGCAGCTTAGCAAACACCATATATTTT. Protein: CASSRRSGTGSLANTIYF. The chain joins TRBV7-8 to TRBJ1-3; 8 bases fit TRBD1. Per germline, CDR1 SGHVS and CDR2 FQNEAQ. V was clipped by 5 bases and J by 6 bases; unmatched bases: 18. This CDR3 spans 18 amino acids.

The rearrangement joins TRBV4-1 to TRBJ2-5, with 7 bases fitting TRBD1. Germline CDR1 is MGHRA and CDR2 is YSYEKL. The CDR3 spans 17 residues. Trimming cost V 1 base and J 2 bases; bases outside gene matches: 10. The chain's CDR3 is CASSQGPTGSHQETQYF. In nucleotides, the CDR3 is TGCGCCAGCAGCCAAGGCCCGACAGGGAGTCATCAAGAGACCCAGTACTTC.